Below are 26 T cell receptor beta chains sequenced from a single sample in a study of T cells in Graves' hyperthyroidism and ophthalmopathy. Amplification of TCR beta CDR3 regions used RNA as the template. In the first-round RT-PCR of the TCR CDR3, the HTBI primer set was used. TCRdb processed the multiplex PCR reads anew with MiXCR; each CDR3 protein has one entry. The sample has about 350,000 distinct CDR3 sequences, around a sixth seen once. Material: blood. Receptors originate from a woman aged 40 to 50 with Graves' ophthalmopathy.

This clonotype was seen a handful of times. The chain recombines TRBV29-1 with TRBJ2-7; 10 positions match TRBD2. This CDR3 has 13 amino acids. Looked up from germline, CDR1 is SQVTM and CDR2 is ANQGSEA. Germline trimming cut 1 base from V and 5 bases from J; bases unmatched to any gene: 2. CDR3 sequence (DNA): TGCAGCGTTGAAGGGCTAGCGGGAGACGAGCAGTACTTC. Protein sequence: CSVEGLAGDEQYF.

The rearrangement joins TRBV12-3 or TRBV12-4 to TRBJ1-3, with D possibly TRBD1 on 5 matching bases. The CDR3 has 12 amino acids. V was shortened by 10 bases and J by 6 bases, with 13 bases between the two germline ends. The chain's CDR3 is CATQGLSNTIYF. The CDR3, as DNA: TGTGCCACCCAGGGTTTATCAAACACCATATATTTT.

This chain links TRBV28 with TRBJ2-5, with 8 bases matching TRBD1. The CDR3 runs to 14 residues. V dropped 5 bases and J dropped 4; count of bases not matched to a gene: 6. The germline V gene has CDR1 MDHEN and CDR2 SYDVKM. This CDR3 reads CASSDPRGLETQYF. For the CDR3, the DNA is TGTGCCAGCAGTGATCCCAGGGGGCTAGAGACCCAGTACTTC.

Ten or more counts support this clonotype. J is TRBJ1-5 and V is TRBV20-1; weak D call: TRBD1 (5 bases). From germline, CDR1 is DFQATT and CDR2 SNEGSKA (reference sequence). V dropped 3 bases and J dropped 4 bases, with 16 bases sitting between them. The CDR3 is made up of 15 amino acids. The CDR3 spells CSARAGHVGNQPQHF. CDR3 sequence (DNA): TGCAGTGCTAGGGCGGGGCACGTCGGGAATCAGCCCCAGCATTTT.

This clonotype was found many times. The chain combines TRBV6-2 or TRBV6-3 with TRBJ2-2, with D possibly TRBD2 on 6 matching bases. The length of the CDR3 is 17 residues. V lost 10 bases and J 0 bases, leaving 21 bases between the germline ends. Germline values: CDR1 MNHEY, CDR2 SVGEGT. The CDR3 DNA reads as TGTGCCAATCCGGCCCCTCTTAGCGGTACGAACACCGGGGAGCTGTTTTTT. Its protein is CANPAPLSGTNTGELFF.

The rearrangement uses TRBV30 and TRBJ2-7, with 11 bases fitting TRBD2. The V segment lost 3 bases and the J segment 6 bases; nucleotides outside the gene matches: 16. The CDR3 is 17 amino acids. Per germline, CDR1 GTSNPN and CDR2 SVGIG (reference sequence). The CDR3 here is CAWRGNRKLAGVIEQYF. CDR3 in DNA: TGTGCCTGGAGGGGTAATCGAAAACTAGCGGGAGTAATCGAGCAGTACTTC.

This clonotype was recorded many times. The V call is TRBV29-1, the J call TRBJ2-3; 12 bases agree with TRBD1. Germline assignment: CDR1 SQVTM and CDR2 ANQGSEA. The CDR3 contains 15 residues. V dropped 1 base and J dropped 7; count of bases not matched to a gene: 6. The CDR3 region is CSVEGGTGGANTQYF. CDR3 nucleotides: TGCAGCGTTGAAGGGGGGACAGGGGGCGCAAATACGCAGTATTTT.

This clonotype was seen many times. This chain links TRBV11-2 with TRBJ2-7; 12 bases map to TRBD2. The CDR3 has 16 residues. Unmatched junction bases numbered 4, after V lost 0 bases and J lost 4 bases. CDR1 and CDR2 (germline): SGHAT, FQNNGV. CDR3 protein: CASSLEWGTSGYEQYF. CDR3 sequence (DNA): TGTGCCAGCAGCTTAGAGTGGGGGACTAGCGGGTACGAGCAGTACTTC.

This clonotype was detected ten times or more. This chain links TRBV20-1 with TRBJ2-2; D remains ambiguous. V dropped 5 bases and J dropped 4 bases, with 5 bases sitting between them. Germline assignment: CDR1 DFQATT and CDR2 SNEGSKA (reference sequence). The CDR3 contains 11 residues. CDR3 loop: CSALGTGELFF. The CDR3 region has the DNA TGCAGTGCTCTGGGCACCGGGGAGCTGTTTTTT.

This clonotype has at least ten counts. The gene calls are TRBV6-5 and TRBJ2-7; D not certain. This CDR3 comprises 13 residues. Trimming stripped 3 bases from V and 0 bases from J, with 6 bases between. Germline V lookup: CDR1 MNHEY, CDR2 SVGAGI. CDR3: CASSYGFSYEQYF. The CDR3 DNA follows: TGTGCCAGCAGTTATGGATTCTCCTACGAGCAGTACTTC.

Ten or more counts support this clonotype. The chain carries TRBV7-2 and TRBJ1-2; 8 bases align to TRBD1. Germline V gene lookup returns CDR1 SGHTA and CDR2 FQGNSA. Losses at the gene ends were 5 bases for V and 5 bases for J; bases not matched to a gene: 10. The CDR3 consists of 15 residues. The CDR3 DNA is TGTGCCAGCAGCAGAACAGAACAGGGGGAATATGGCTACACCTTC. Encoded protein: CASSRTEQGEYGYTF.

This clonotype was seen at least ten times. The genes are TRBV4-2 and TRBJ2-7; D is possibly TRBD1 (6 bases). The CDR3 contains 14 residues. V lost 1 base, J lost 5 bases, and 12 bases lay in between. Germline CDR1 reads LGHNA; CDR2 reads YNFKEQ. CDR3 DNA: TGTGCCAGCAGCCAAGGGACAGAGTCGGACGAGCAGTACTTC. This codes for CASSQGTESDEQYF.

This clonotype was observed at least ten times. CDR3 DNA sequence: TGTGCCAGCAGCCTAGCGGCCAACACCGGGGAGCTGTTTTTT. It is translated as CASSLAANTGELFF. V and J are TRBV27 and TRBJ2-2; 7 positions agree with TRBD2. The length of the CDR3 is 14 residues. J gave up 2 bases and V 6 bases, and 3 bases lay outside the gene matches. CDR1 MNHEY and CDR2 SMNVEV come from the germline V gene (reference sequence).

This clonotype was observed at least ten times. J is TRBJ1-1 and V is TRBV5-1; D not resolved. CDR1 is SGHRS and CDR2 is YFSETQ in the germline V gene. The V and J ends lost 0 bases and 0 bases respectively, with 6 bases between them. The CDR3 covers 14 residues. The CDR3 DNA sequence: TGCGCCAGCAGCTTGGGATCCGTGAACACTGAAGCTTTCTTT. Amino acid sequence: CASSLGSVNTEAFF.

The sample holds many counts of this clonotype. The V and J genes are TRBV27 and TRBJ2-7; the D is unclear. The V gene's germline CDR1 is MNHEY and CDR2 SMNVEV (reference sequence). This CDR3 comprises 14 residues. Trimming removed 6 bases at V and 2 bases at J, with 14 bases between. The chain's CDR3 is CASSQTDNPYEQYF. The CDR3 nucleotides are TGTGCCAGCAGCCAGACCGACAATCCCTACGAGCAGTACTTC.

This clonotype was picked up many times. The V gene is TRBV6-4, the J gene TRBJ1-1; 8 bases are shared with TRBD1. Germline V gene lookup returns CDR1 MRHNA and CDR2 SNTAGT. The CDR3 sequence is 17 residues long. V gave up 6 bases and J gave up 2 bases; unmatched junction bases: 14. CDR3: CASRSLQGGSGNTEAFF. The CDR3 DNA sequence: TGTGCCAGCAGGTCGTTACAGGGGGGATCGGGCAACACTGAAGCTTTCTTT.

This clonotype was recorded at least ten times. J is TRBJ2-7 and V is TRBV7-2; 9 nucleotides agree with TRBD2. With 1 base clipped from V and 4 bases from J, the junction kept 8 bases outside the gene matches. In germline, CDR1 is SGHTA, CDR2 FQGNSA. This CDR3 region has 16 residues. CDR3 in DNA: TGTGCCAGCAGCTTAGGGGCGGGAGGGCCTCGGTACGAGCAGTACTTC. It encodes CASSLGAGGPRYEQYF.

There are many counts of this clonotype. The chain uses TRBV12-3 or TRBV12-4 and TRBJ1-6; no reliable D call. Trimming stripped 5 bases from V and 2 bases from J, with 4 bases between. CDR3 length: 13 residues. CDR3 DNA: TGTGCCAGCAGTCTTCCCTATAATTCACCCCTCCACTTT. Amino acid sequence: CASSLPYNSPLHF.

This clonotype was observed at least ten times. V usage is TRBV30 and J usage is TRBJ1-2, with 9 bases matching TRBD1. The CDR3 runs 13 residues. In germline, CDR1 is GTSNPN, CDR2 SVGIG (reference sequence). The J segment lost 4 bases and the V segment lost 2 bases, leaving 2 bases of the junction unmatched. CDR3 nucleotide sequence: TGTGCCTGGAGTCTGACAGGGGGCTATGGCTACACCTTC. This codes for CAWSLTGGYGYTF.

Many counts were recorded for this clonotype. The chain combines TRBV20-1 with TRBJ2-4; 7 bases agree with TRBD1. Germline CDR1 reads DFQATT; CDR2 reads SNEGSKA (reference sequence). This CDR3 spans 15 amino acids. Germline trimming cut 5 bases from V and 0 bases from J; bases unmatched to any gene: 7. The CDR3 DNA reads as TGCAGTGCTCCGGGACAGATTGTAGCCAAAAACATTCAGTACTTC. It codes for CSAPGQIVAKNIQYF.

This clonotype was detected many times. The genes are TRBV2 and TRBJ2-7, with TRBD2 matching 8 bases. Per the germline V gene, CDR1 is SNHLY and CDR2 is FYNNEI. The CDR3 consists of 12 residues. The J segment lost 7 bases and the V segment lost 5 bases, leaving 4 bases of the junction unmatched. The CDR3 nucleotides are TGTGCCAGCAGTTCACTAGCGGAGGAGCAGTACTTC. Translated: CASSSLAEEQYF.

This clonotype was found many times. The chain employs TRBV12-3 or TRBV12-4 and TRBJ1-1; D is possibly TRBD1 (5 bases). Between the trimmed V and J ends, which lost 2 bases and 4 bases, there was a span of 14 bases. The CDR3 runs 15 residues. As DNA, the CDR3 is TGTGCCAGCAGTTTAACAGGAGGATTCGGCACTGAAGCTTTCTTT. It translates to CASSLTGGFGTEAFF.

The table lists this clonotype with many counts. The V and J genes are TRBV20-1 and TRBJ2-5; D is possibly TRBD1 (5 bases). The CDR3 spans 13 residues. Trimming stripped 5 bases from V and 4 bases from J, with 14 bases between. From germline, CDR1 is DFQATT and CDR2 SNEGSKA (reference sequence). The CDR3: CSAGAKWSETQYF. CDR3 coding DNA: TGCAGTGCTGGGGCCAAATGGTCAGAGACCCAGTACTTC.

The table lists this clonotype with a few counts. V is TRBV4-1 and J is TRBJ2-7; TRBD1 or TRBD2 may be the D gene (5 bases each). V was clipped by 1 base and J by 4 bases, with 17 bases between them. Per the germline V gene, CDR1 is MGHRA and CDR2 is YSYEKL. This CDR3 has 16 amino acids. This CDR3 reads CASSQGPGLPKYEQYF. CDR3 nucleotide sequence: TGCGCCAGCAGCCAAGGGCCGGGGCTTCCGAAATACGAGCAGTACTTC.

This clonotype was picked up many times. DNA for the CDR3: TGTGCCAGCCGGGACGGCCAAGAGACCCAGTACTTC. Its protein is CASRDGQETQYF. This chain links TRBV10-3 with TRBJ2-5, with D perhaps matching TRBD1 or TRBD2 (5 bases each). V dropped 10 bases and J dropped 1 base, with 10 bases sitting between them. Germline V gene sequence: CDR1 ENHRY, CDR2 SYGVKD. CDR3 length: 12 amino acids.

This clonotype has ten or more counts. V and J are TRBV2 and TRBJ1-1; D gene uncertain. The CDR3 sequence is 13 residues long. From germline, CDR1 is SNHLY and CDR2 FYNNEI. V was trimmed by 3 bases and J by 4 bases, leaving 9 bases between them. The CDR3 sequence: CASSDDGSTEAFF. Here the CDR3 DNA reads TGTGCCAGCAGTGATGACGGGAGCACTGAAGCTTTCTTT.